The 18 T cell receptor beta chains below all came from one sample that was sequenced in a study of regulatory T cells in long-lasting Graves disease. Both iRepertoire HTBI primers and Arm-PCR of CDR3 regions were used to build the TCR beta libraries. TCRdb itself ran the multiplex PCR reads through MiXCR, one entry per CDR3 protein. The top ten clones hold approximately 8% of a sample with 400,000 to 500,000 distinct CDR3 sequences, roughly 20% of them seen once. Time point defined: persistent/refractory GD, antithyroid drugs over 5 years with positive TRAb. Preparation of the TCR library used RNA extracted from PBMCs. The input for sequencing was peripheral blood mononuclear cells (PBMCs), taken when the disease was refractory, from a patient treated with antithyroid drugs. All receptors come from a female donor with Graves disease.

Written as DNA, the CDR3 is TGTGCCAGCAGTCCTATTGGGGGCCTTATGCTCAACTATGGCTACACCTTC. It yields the protein CASSPIGGLMLNYGYTF. The chain carries TRBV6-2 or TRBV6-3 and TRBJ1-2; possible D gene TRBD1, 6 bases. V shed 5 bases and J shed 2 bases, with 21 bases lying between them. CDR1 is MNHEY and CDR2 is SVGEGT in the germline V gene. The CDR3 sequence is 17 residues long.

This clonotype was counted a few times. The rearrangement links TRBV11-2 to TRBJ2-7, with no clear D. V was clipped by 5 bases and J by 4 bases, with 12 bases between them. CDR1 is SGHAT and CDR2 is FQNNGV in the germline V gene. CDR3 length: 13 amino acids. The CDR3 loop is CASSLYEMYEQYF. In DNA form, the CDR3 reads TGTGCCAGCAGCCTCTATGAGATGTACGAGCAGTACTTC.

The table lists this clonotype with many counts. The chain recombines TRBV11-2 with TRBJ2-7; 7 positions match TRBD2. The length of the CDR3 is 12 residues. Germline values: CDR1 SGHAT, CDR2 FQNNGV. Germline trimming cut 6 bases from V and 5 bases from J; bases unmatched to any gene: 4. CDR3 loop: CASRIGGNEQYF. Here the CDR3 DNA reads TGTGCCAGCAGGATCGGGGGGAACGAGCAGTACTTC.

The chain links TRBV5-1 to TRBJ2-5, with TRBD2 matching over 7 bases. This CDR3 contains 15 residues. Germline assignment: CDR1 SGHRS and CDR2 YFSETQ. V lost 3 bases to trimming and J lost 0 bases; unmatched junction nucleotides: 5. The CDR3 DNA reads as TGCGCCAGCAGCTCCTCGGGAGGTAACCAAGAGACCCAGTACTTC. It is translated as CASSSSGGNQETQYF.

This clonotype came up a few times. V is TRBV28 and J is TRBJ1-5; weak D call: TRBD1 (6 bases). V shed 3 bases and J shed 5 bases, with 17 bases lying between them. Germline V gene sequence: CDR1 MDHEN, CDR2 SYDVKM. The CDR3 is 16 amino acids. Written as DNA, the CDR3 is TGTGCCAGCAGTTTCCGCGGGGCAGGGGATGATCAGCCCCAGCATTTT. Residues: CASSFRGAGDDQPQHF.

This clonotype was recorded at least ten times. The V gene is TRBV28, the J gene TRBJ2-7; 7 positions match TRBD2. Germline V gene sequence: CDR1 MDHEN, CDR2 SYDVKM. Trimming at V came to 7 bases and at J to 3 bases, leaving 12 bases not matched to a gene. The CDR3 has 15 residues. CDR3 amino acids: CASTLGLDRDYEQYF. In DNA, the CDR3 is TGTGCCAGCACCCTCGGACTAGACAGAGACTACGAGCAGTACTTC.

This clonotype was observed a few times. The rearrangement links TRBV5-1 to TRBJ2-7, with D perhaps TRBD1 or TRBD2 (6 bases each). From germline, CDR1 is SGHRS and CDR2 YFSETQ. CDR3 length equals 15 residues. Trimming cost V 5 bases and J 3 bases, with 18 bases left between them. The CDR3 is CASRSEGDPYYEQYF. CDR3 sequence (DNA): TGCGCCAGCAGGTCGGAGGGGGACCCTTACTACGAGCAGTACTTC.

This clonotype was observed a handful of times. The rearrangement joins TRBV29-1 to TRBJ2-7; the D gene is possibly TRBD1 (6 bases). CDR3 length: 11 amino acids. CDR1 is SQVTM, CDR2 ANQGSEA, per germline. The V and J ends lost 6 bases and 3 bases respectively, with 9 bases between them. CDR3 bases: TGCAGCGTCTGGGACATCTACGAGCAGTACTTC. It is translated as CSVWDIYEQYF.

This clonotype was observed at least ten times. The CDR3 reads CASSLGAGERETQYF. The CDR3 region has the DNA TGTGCCAGCAGCTTAGGAGCGGGAGAACGGGAGACCCAGTACTTC. V usage is TRBV7-9 and J usage is TRBJ2-5, with 8 positions matching TRBD2. The germline gives CDR1 SEHNR, CDR2 FQNEAQ (reference sequence). This CDR3 is 15 amino acids long. V trimming: 1 base; J trimming: 5 bases; junction bases outside the gene matches: 6. Supplemented by reference TRBV7-9 and TRBJ2-5, the full variable domain reads DTGVSQNPRHKITKRGQNVTFRCDPISEHNRLYWYRQTLGQGPEFLTYFQNEAQLEKSRLLSDRFSAERPKGSFSTLEIQRTEQGDSAMYLCASSLGAGERETQYFGPGTRLLVL.

In its sample, this clonotype was seen a few times. V is TRBV27 and J is TRBJ2-7; 8 bases map to TRBD2. This CDR3 spans 15 amino acids. Germline values: CDR1 MNHEY, CDR2 SMNVEV (reference sequence). Trimming at V came to 3 bases and at J to 3 bases, leaving 7 bases not matched to a gene. The CDR3 is CASSFGAGGLYEQYF. Written as DNA, the CDR3 is TGTGCCAGCAGTTTTGGGGCGGGAGGCCTCTACGAGCAGTACTTC.

V is TRBV6-2 or TRBV6-3 and J is TRBJ2-1; perhaps TRBD2 as D (5 bases). Trimming cost V 0 bases and J 0 bases, with 12 bases left between them. Germline values: CDR1 MNHEY, CDR2 SVGEGT. This CDR3 spans 17 amino acids. The CDR3 region is CASSYSTPGSSYNEQFF. The CDR3 nucleotides are TGTGCCAGCAGTTACTCGACTCCGGGGAGCTCCTACAATGAGCAGTTCTTC.

There are a few counts of this clonotype. V and J are TRBV7-9 and TRBJ2-7, with D tentatively TRBD2 (6 bases). Between the trimmed V and J ends, which lost 3 bases and 0 bases, there was a span of 12 bases. The CDR3 has 15 amino acids. Germline CDR1 and CDR2: SEHNR and FQNEAQ (reference sequence). As DNA, the CDR3 is TGTGCCAGCAGCTTCGAGGGCGGGAACTCCTACGAGCAGTACTTC. Its translation is CASSFEGGNSYEQYF.

This clonotype has at least ten counts. V usage is TRBV20-1 and J usage is TRBJ2-7, with no clear D. Germline V gene sequence: CDR1 DFQATT, CDR2 SNEGSKA (reference sequence). The CDR3 contains 14 residues. V lost 5 bases and J lost 0, with 14 bases in between. The CDR3 DNA reads TGCAGTGCTCTTAGTCAGGAGACCTCCTACGAGCAGTACTTC. Its protein product is CSALSQETSYEQYF.

This clonotype was counted only a few times. The chain joins TRBV30 to TRBJ1-3, with D possibly TRBD1 on 5 matching bases. Germline V gene sequence: CDR1 GTSNPN, CDR2 SVGIG (reference sequence). The ends were cut back, 3 bases at V and 0 bases at J, with 15 bases in the middle. This CDR3 has 16 residues. The chain's CDR3 is CAWRGYRDGSGNTIYF. CDR3 DNA: TGTGCCTGGAGAGGATACCGGGACGGCTCTGGAAACACCATATATTTT.

This clonotype was counted between two and nine times. This chain connects TRBV6-5 to TRBJ2-1; 8 bases align to TRBD2. Germline CDR1 is MNHEY and CDR2 is SVGAGI. V shed 2 bases and J 1 base; nucleotides not matched to a gene: 10. The length of the CDR3 is 18 residues. The CDR3 region is CASSYATTSAFSYNEQFF. The CDR3 region has the DNA TGTGCCAGCAGTTACGCAACGACTAGCGCTTTTTCCTACAATGAGCAGTTCTTC.

The table lists this clonotype with many counts. V and J are TRBV11-2 and TRBJ2-5; tentative D call: TRBD2 (6 bases). This CDR3 has 16 residues. V lost 1 base to trimming and J lost 2 bases, with 14 bases between them. CDR1 and CDR2 from the germline V gene are SGHAT and FQNNGV. The CDR3 DNA reads as TGTGCCAGCAGCTTAGGGGCCGCCGGGGGACAAGAGACCCAGTACTTC. Protein sequence: CASSLGAAGGQETQYF.

The chain links TRBV5-1 to TRBJ2-3; D may be TRBD1 (5 bases). The CDR3 is 16 amino acids. CDR1 and CDR2 from the germline V gene are SGHRS and YFSETQ. The V end was cut by 0 bases, the J end by 1 base, with 12 bases between. CDR3: CASSLVGASRTDTQYF. CDR3 DNA: TGCGCCAGCAGCTTGGTAGGGGCTAGTCGCACAGATACGCAGTATTTT.

This clonotype was found a few times. For the CDR3, the DNA is TGTGCCAGCAGCCCCCGTACCAGGGGGCGCCCCGGGGATGAAGCTTTCTTT. It codes for CASSPRTRGRPGDEAFF. The V call is TRBV5-8, the J call TRBJ1-1; TRBD1 aligns across 8 bases. Germline assignment: CDR1 SGHTS and CDR2 YDEGEE. The trim removed 4 bases at V and 7 bases at J, leaving 18 bases unmatched. CDR3 length: 17 amino acids.